A selection of T cell receptor beta chains follows, all from one sample in a study of shared T cell receptors in the human thymus. TCRdb's copy holds only in-frame clones and misses some; the assay was immunoSEQ multiplex PCR. This table has roughly 660,000 clones, 88% appearing once. These sequences were also reported in another study, on human thymus T cells.

Sequencing input: thymocytes. The source is a boy under two years old with a congenital heart defect. Each CDR3 is given with its conserved first and last residue. D genes are given only for firm matches. Rows may omit the clone size; those that give it use once, few, many or a size class.

NA,TRBJ1-2,TRBD1,TRBV27,CASSLIGTGPQEIYGYTF,TGTGCCAGCAGTTTAATCGGGACAGGGCCCCAAGAAATCTATGGCTACACCTTC
NA,TRBJ1-4,NA,TRBV19,CASRPYSYGNEKLFF,TGTGCCAGTAGGCCCTACAGCTATGGTAATGAAAAACTGTTTTTT
NA,TRBJ1-5,TRBD1,TRBV19,CASSRGTATIDQPQHF,TGTGCCAGTAGCCGTGGGACAGCGACTATAGATCAGCCCCAGCATTTT
NA,TRBJ2-7,TRBD2,TRBV6-5,CASSRVAGVGEQYF,TGTGCCAGCAGTAGGGTAGCGGGAGTAGGGGAGCAGTACTTC
NA,TRBJ2-5,TRBD1,TRBV30,CAWYLKGAGGETQYF,TGTGCCTGGTATTTGAAGGGGGCCGGAGGCGAGACCCAGTACTTC
NA,TRBJ2-1,TRBD2,TRBV4-3,CASSQVPAGGIDEQFF,TGCGCCAGCAGCCAAGTTCCAGCGGGAGGGATCGATGAGCAGTTCTTC
NA,TRBJ2-5,TRBD1,TRBV28,CASSFYRGRTQYF,TGTGCCAGCAGTTTCTACAGGGGGCGAACCCAGTACTTC
NA,TRBJ1-1,NA,TRBV19,CASSIVGRGNTEAFF,TGTGCCAGTAGTATAGTGGGCAGGGGCAACACTGAAGCTTTCTTT
NA,TRBJ2-2,TRBD1,TRBV29-1,CSVTDRVAGELFF,TGCAGCGTTACCGACAGGGTTGCCGGGGAGCTGTTTTTT
NA,TRBJ2-7,TRBD2,TRBV11-2,CASSAREGTSAYEQYF,TGTGCCAGCAGCGCAAGGGAGGGGACTAGCGCCTACGAGCAGTACTTC
NA,TRBJ2-3,TRBD1,TRBV30,CAWSARDSQSSTDTQYF,TGTGCCTGGAGTGCCCGGGACAGCCAGTCTAGCACAGATACGCAGTATTTT
once,TRBJ2-3,TRBD2,TRBV9,CASSAPNKRERTDTQYF,TGTGCCAGCAGCGCGCCCAATAAGCGGGAACGCACAGATACGCAGTATTTT
NA,TRBJ2-7,NA,TRBV7-2,CASSLGTTRGYEQYF,TGTGCCAGCAGCCTAGGGACCACGCGGGGCTACGAGCAGTACTTC
NA,TRBJ2-5,TRBD1,TRBV29-1,CSVDRDQETQYF,TGCAGCGTGGACAGGGACCAAGAGACCCAGTACTTC
NA,TRBJ2-7,NA,TRBV25-1,CASSGGLTGEGTYEQYF,TGTGCCAGCAGTGGGGGTCTGACGGGAGAGGGGACCTACGAGCAGTACTTC
few,TRBJ2-5,TRBD2,TRBV30,CAWSVAPRGTSGRNGLETQYF,TGTGCCTGGAGTGTTGCGCCGCGCGGGACTAGCGGGAGGAACGGGTTGGAGACCCAGTACTTC
NA,TRBJ2-3,NA,TRBV19,CASSAQISTDTQYF,TGTGCCAGTAGTGCCCAGATCAGCACAGATACGCAGTATTTT
NA,TRBJ2-7,TRBD2,TRBV5-1,CASSLDGGRAAGNEQYF,TGCGCCAGCAGCTTGGATGGCGGGAGGGCCGCGGGGAACGAGCAGTACTTC
NA,TRBJ2-1,TRBD1,TRBV20-1,CSAHQGQGAFF,TGCAGTGCCCACCAAGGACAGGGGGCATTCTTC
NA,TRBJ2-7,NA,TRBV14,CASSQVAGEQYF,TGTGCCAGCAGCCAAGTGGCGGGAGAGCAGTACTTC
NA,TRBJ2-5,NA,TRBV5-1,CASSLGGSRETQYF,TGCGCCAGCAGCTTGGGAGGTTCACGCGAGACCCAGTACTTC
NA,TRBJ2-7,TRBD1,TRBV11-3,CASNPGTGGYEQYF,TGTGCCAGCAACCCCGGGACAGGGGGCTACGAGCAGTACTTC
NA,TRBJ2-7,TRBD1,TRBV25-1,CASSETGGWYEQYF,TGTGCCAGCAGTGAGACAGGGGGATGGTACGAGCAGTACTTC
NA,TRBJ2-7,NA,TRBV5-1,CASSQSSGGSYEQYF,TGCGCCAGCAGCCAAAGCTCCGGCGGCTCCTACGAGCAGTACTTC
NA,TRBJ2-1,NA,TRBV14,CASSQDMTIPLPYNEQFF,TGTGCCAGCAGCCAAGATATGACTATTCCCCTTCCCTACAATGAGCAGTTCTTC
NA,TRBJ1-2,NA,TRBV25-1,CASSENSGKGFYGYTF,TGTGCCAGCAGTGAAAATTCCGGGAAAGGTTTCTATGGCTACACCTTC
NA,TRBJ2-5,NA,TRBV5-1,CASSLMGGEQETQYF,TGCGCCAGCAGCTTGATGGGCGGGGAACAAGAGACCCAGTACTTC
NA,TRBJ1-4,NA,TRBV5-8,CASSFRRDSEKLFF,TGTGCCAGCAGCTTCCGCAGGGATAGTGAAAAACTGTTTTTT
NA,TRBJ2-7,NA,TRBV20-1,CSAPLGAAEYF,TGCAGTGCCCCCCTTGGGGCGGCGGAGTACTTC
once,TRBJ2-1,TRBD2,TRBV4-2,CASSPKWASGPSSSYNEQFF,TGTGCCAGCAGCCCAAAGTGGGCTAGCGGACCCTCGAGCTCCTACAATGAGCAGTTCTTC
NA,TRBJ1-1,NA,TRBV28,CASSFGRRGHQNTEAFF,TGTGCCAGCAGTTTTGGCCGTAGGGGACATCAGAACACTGAAGCTTTCTTT
NA,TRBJ2-1,TRBD2,TRBV11-3,CASSLDAGANEQFF,TGTGCCAGCAGCTTAGATGCGGGAGCCAATGAGCAGTTCTTC
NA,TRBJ2-3,NA,TRBV5-1,CASSLEAASTDTQYF,TGCGCCAGCAGCTTGGAGGCAGCTAGCACAGATACGCAATATTTT
few,TRBJ1-1,TRBD1,TRBV18,CASKDRDTEAFF,TGTGCCAGCAAGGACAGGGACACTGAAGCTTTCTTT
NA,TRBJ2-7,TRBD1,TRBV10-2,CASSRDRGSSSYEQYF,TGCGCCAGCAGCCGGGACAGGGGGTCTAGCTCCTACGAGCAGTACTTC
NA,TRBJ2-7,TRBD1,TRBV19,CASSKTGDGQYF,TGTGCCAGTAGTAAGACAGGGGACGGGCAGTACTTC
NA,TRBJ1-5,NA,TRBV5-1,CASSRGGNDQPQHF,TGCGCCAGCAGCCGGGGGGGGAATGATCAGCCCCAGCATTTT
NA,TRBJ2-3,TRBD2,TRBV30,CAWSVQDERGAEDTQYF,TGTGCCTGGAGTGTACAGGATGAGCGGGGTGCGGAGGATACGCAGTATTTT
NA,TRBJ2-3,TRBD2,TRBV15,CATSRVAASGRVDTQYF,TGTGCCACCAGCAGAGTTGCCGCTAGCGGGAGGGTAGATACGCAGTATTTT
NA,TRBJ2-7,NA,TRBV5-6,CASSFGGGSAYEQYF,TGTGCCAGCAGCTTTGGGGGCGGGAGTGCCTACGAGCAGTACTTC
NA,TRBJ1-1,NA,TRBV11-2,CASSCVQENTEAFF,TGTGCCAGCAGCTGTGTTCAGGAGAACACTGAAGCTTTCTTT
NA,TRBJ2-6,TRBD1,TRBV4-3,CASSQDGPGQGPSGANVLTF,TGCGCCAGCAGCCAAGACGGGCCGGGACAGGGGCCCTCTGGGGCCAACGTCCTGACTTTC
NA,TRBJ2-7,TRBD2,TRBV4-2,CASSQDGAGASYEQYF,TGTGCCAGCAGCCAAGATGGAGCGGGAGCCTCCTACGAGCAGTACTTC
NA,TRBJ2-1,TRBD1,TRBV11-2,CASSPLRDRDNEQFF,TGTGCCAGCAGCCCTCTCCGGGACAGAGACAATGAGCAGTTCTTC
NA,TRBJ2-7,NA,TRBV7-2,CASSSLQGTIYEQYF,TGTGCCAGCAGCTCCCTACAGGGTACGATCTACGAGCAGTACTTC
NA,TRBJ2-5,TRBD2,TRBV14,CASIPPPRREGLTYQETQYF,TGTGCCAGCATCCCCCCCCCGAGGCGGGAGGGCCTCACGTACCAAGAGACCCAGTACTTC
NA,TRBJ2-2,NA,TRBV27,CASSFRGLRQAPGELFF,TGTGCCAGCAGTTTTCGAGGGTTGCGACAGGCTCCCGGGGAGCTGTTTTTT
NA,TRBJ2-7,NA,TRBV10-2,CASKGGDAYEQYF,TGCGCCAGCAAGGGGGGGGACGCCTACGAGCAGTACTTC
few,TRBJ2-1,TRBD1,TRBV11-3,CASSLDSTGGPYNEQFF,TGTGCCAGCAGCTTAGACTCGACAGGGGGCCCCTACAATGAGCAGTTCTTC
NA,TRBJ1-1,TRBD1,TRBV10-2,CASKTGGENTEAFF,TGCGCCAGTAAGACAGGGGGCGAGAACACTGAAGCTTTCTTT
NA,TRBJ2-3,TRBD2,TRBV5-4,CASSVCRGGDTQYF,TGTGCCAGCAGCGTGTGTCGGGGGGGAGATACGCAGTATTTT
NA,TRBJ1-5,TRBD1,TRBV27,CASSFSSDRGRQPQHF,TGTGCCAGCAGTTTTTCCTCCGACAGGGGGAGGCAGCCCCAGCATTTT
once,TRBJ2-3,TRBD2,TRBV5-1,CASSSRLATLRDTQYF,TGCGCCAGCAGCTCGCGACTAGCTACCCTCAGGGATACGCAGTATTTT
NA,TRBJ2-7,NA,TRBV27,CASSLGQGYPTYEQYF,TGTGCCAGCAGTTTAGGGCAAGGCTACCCAACCTACGAGCAGTACTTC